These 18 T cell receptor beta chains originate from one sample sequenced in a study of blood T cell repertoires in COVID-19. Some clones are missing from TCRdb's copy, which holds only in-frame ones; the method was immunoSEQ multiplex PCR. The data show about 400,000 clones, with 65% to 90% seen just once and 7% to 7.5% held by the top ten. Material for sequencing was peripheral blood. Receptor source: a woman aged 60 to 75 with COVID-19, enrolled during active disease.

This clone has only a few counts. The gene calls are TRBV7-9 and TRBJ1-2, with a possible D match to TRBD1 (5 bases). Per the germline V gene, CDR1 is SEHNR and CDR2 is FQNEAQ (reference sequence). This CDR3 has 14 residues. V lost 4 bases, J lost 7 bases, and 16 bases lay in between. The DNA for the CDR3 is TGTGCCAGCAGCTCCCGTCAGGGATTAGTTGGCTACACCTTC. It encodes CASSSRQGLVGYTF.

The chain has TRBV29-1 and TRBJ2-7; the D is unclear. V dropped 4 bases and J dropped 3 bases, with 4 bases sitting between them. Per the germline V gene, CDR1 is SQVTM and CDR2 is ANQGSEA. The CDR3 covers 10 residues. As DNA, the CDR3 is TGCAGCGTTGGGAGCTACGAGCAGTACTTC. Protein: CSVGSYEQYF.

The rearrangement uses TRBV6-6 and TRBJ2-1; 7 nucleotides match TRBD1. The V segment lost 0 bases and the J segment 10 bases; nucleotides outside the gene matches: 6. The germline CDR1 and CDR2 sequences are MNHNY and SVGAGI (reference sequence). CDR3 length: 14 residues. CDR3 protein: CASSYSSGQREQFF. The CDR3 DNA reads TGTGCCAGCAGTTACTCGTCGGGACAGCGGGAGCAGTTCTTC.

V and J are TRBV30 and TRBJ2-4; possibly TRBD1 for D (6 bases). The germline gives CDR1 GTSNPN, CDR2 SVGIG (reference sequence). V lost 2 bases to trimming and J lost 8 bases, with 16 bases between them. This CDR3 region has 14 residues. The CDR3 nucleotides read TGTGCCTGGAGTTCGGGTCAGGGGCATTACATTCAGTACTTC. This gives the protein CAWSSGQGHYIQYF.

The chain carries TRBV19 and TRBJ2-1; TRBD2 aligns across 8 bases. The CDR3 has 17 residues. V lost 2 bases, J lost 9 bases, and 15 bases stayed unmatched. The germline gives CDR1 LNHDA, CDR2 SQIVND (reference sequence). The CDR3 here is CASSIRGRGATRIEQFF. The DNA of the CDR3 is TGTGCCAGTAGTATACGAGGGCGGGGGGCCACGCGGATTGAGCAGTTCTTC.

The chain recombines TRBV11-2 with TRBJ2-1, with TRBD2 matching over 7 bases. There are 15 residues in the CDR3. V dropped 5 bases and J dropped 6; count of bases not matched to a gene: 10. From germline, CDR1 is SGHAT and CDR2 FQNNGV. The CDR3 spells CASSLRLAESNEQFF. The CDR3 DNA follows: TGTGCCAGCAGCCTCAGACTAGCCGAAAGCAATGAGCAGTTCTTC.

This chain links TRBV3-1 (or the pseudogene TRBV3-2) with TRBJ1-3; D is unresolved. This CDR3 region has 16 residues. Germline loops: CDR1 LGHDT, CDR2 YNNKEL (reference sequence). Trimming stripped 4 bases from V and 2 bases from J, with 15 bases between. This chain's CDR3 is CASSPSVAEAGNTIYF. The DNA for the CDR3 is TGTGCCAGCAGCCCTTCGGTTGCGGAGGCTGGAAACACCATATATTTT.

The chain couples TRBV14 to TRBJ1-3, with D unresolved. This CDR3 has 15 amino acids. Trimming cost V 4 bases and J 8 bases, with 18 bases left between them. Looked up from germline, CDR1 is SGHDN and CDR2 is FVKESK. The CDR3 here is CASSPAAGGWDTIYF. CDR3 bases: TGTGCCAGCAGCCCCGCCGCAGGAGGTTGGGACACCATATATTTT.

The V call is TRBV5-1, the J call TRBJ2-5; 9 bases align to TRBD2. This CDR3 comprises 17 residues. The germline V gene has CDR1 SGHRS and CDR2 YFSETQ. The junction had 8 bases not matched to a gene; V was cut back by 1 base and J by 1 base. This CDR3 is CASSLRWQRGAQETQYF. The CDR3 DNA sequence: TGCGCCAGCAGCTTGAGATGGCAGCGGGGGGCCCAAGAGACCCAGTACTTC. The whole variable domain, remainder taken from reference TRBV5-1 and TRBJ2-5, is KAGVTQTPRYLIKTRGQQVTLSCSPISGHRSVSWYQQTPGQGLQFLFEYFSETQRNKGNFPGRFSGRQFSNSRSEMNVSTLELGDSALYLCASSLRWQRGAQETQYFGPGTRLLVL.

The rearrangement links TRBV6-5 to TRBJ1-2; TRBD1 might be the D (5 bases). The CDR3 is 14 residues long. V lost 6 bases, J lost 5 bases, and 16 bases lay in between. In germline, CDR1 is MNHEY, CDR2 SVGAGI. The CDR3 DNA is TGTGCCAGCAGCCCGGCCCCCAGGGTATATGGCTACACCTTC. Protein product: CASSPAPRVYGYTF.

The chain combines TRBV5-4 with TRBJ2-3; the D is unclear. V shed 4 bases and J shed 2 bases, with 17 bases lying between them. The germline gives CDR1 SGHNT, CDR2 YYREEE (reference sequence). This CDR3 region has 16 residues. CDR3: CASSPRPTAHTDTQYF. CDR3 nucleotides: TGTGCCAGCAGCCCTCGACCCACAGCCCACACAGATACGCAGTATTTT.

The chain links TRBV18 to TRBJ2-3, with D perhaps matching TRBD2 (5 bases). Trimming shortened V by 4 bases and J by 0 bases, and 11 bases separated the two germline ends. Germline assignment: CDR1 KGHSH and CDR2 LQKENI. This CDR3 is built from 15 residues. The CDR3 sequence is CASSLAGTSTDTQYF. The CDR3 DNA reads TGTGCCAGCTCACTGGCGGGCACTAGCACAGATACGCAGTATTTT.

The chain joins TRBV6-6 to TRBJ2-7, with unresolved D. Trimming removed 8 bases from V and 5 bases from J, with 19 bases in between. Looked up from germline, CDR1 is MNHNY and CDR2 is SVGAGI (reference sequence). CDR3 length: 14 amino acids. Here the CDR3 reads CASQRPYGSDEQYF. The CDR3 DNA reads as TGTGCCAGCCAACGGCCGTACGGGTCCGACGAGCAGTACTTC.

Notes on this clone: Relative to the germline gene, one junction end is altered; a read error may explain this. V is TRBV6-5 and J is TRBJ2-2; 9 bases fit TRBD2. Germline V gene data show CDR1 as MNHEY and CDR2 as SVGAGI. The CDR3 sequence is 16 residues long. In DNA form, the CDR3 reads TGTGCCAGCAATTACTTAGCGGGGGCGAGAACCGGGGAGCTGTTTTTT. It specifies CASNYLAGARTGELFF.

The table lists this clone with a count of one. This rearrangement joins TRBV5-4 to TRBJ2-5, with 16 positions matching TRBD2. This CDR3 region has 17 residues. The germline gives CDR1 SGHNT, CDR2 YYREEE (reference sequence). Unmatched junction bases numbered 8, after V lost 4 bases and J lost 5 bases. In DNA, the CDR3 is TGTGCCAGCAGCCGAGGGACTAGCGGGGGGGCTTGGGAGACCCAGTACTTC. It yields the protein CASSRGTSGGAWETQYF.

The rearrangement links TRBV11-3 to TRBJ2-5; 9 nucleotides align to TRBD1. CDR3 length: 18 amino acids. Trimming removed 0 bases from V and 7 bases from J; junction bases left unmatched: 15. Germline V lookup: CDR1 SGHNT, CDR2 YENEEA. As DNA, the CDR3 is TGTGCCAGCAGCTTAGATAATAGTCACAGGGGGCCGGTGAGGACCCAGTACTTC. It specifies CASSLDNSHRGPVRTQYF. Together with reference TRBV11-3 and TRBJ2-5, the CDR3 gives the full variable domain: EAGVVQSPRYKIIEKKQPVAFWCNPISGHNTLYWYLQNLGQGPELLIRYENEEAVDDSQLPKDRFSAERLKGVDSTLKIQPAELGDSAVYLCASSLDNSHRGPVRTQYFGPGTRLLVL.

As for this clone: Other DNA variants within this sample encode the same CDR3. This sequence joins TRBV9 and TRBJ2-1; 7 nucleotides line up with TRBD1. The germline CDR1 and CDR2 sequences are SGDLS and YYNGEE. The CDR3 length is 15 residues. J lost 2 bases, V lost 0 bases, and 2 bases had no gene match. This CDR3 is CASSVGGGTYNEQFF. The CDR3 nucleotides are TGTGCCAGCAGCGTAGGAGGGGGCACCTACAATGAGCAGTTCTTC.

This sequence joins TRBV4-1 and TRBJ1-2; D is unclear. V was pared by 4 bases and J by 4 bases, with 16 bases between. The CDR3 runs 15 residues. Germline V lookup: CDR1 MGHRA, CDR2 YSYEKL. The DNA of the CDR3 is TGCGCCAGCAGCCTTCCGGGAGGTGGATTCTATGGCTACACCTTC. This sequence encodes CASSLPGGGFYGYTF.